This T cell receptor beta chain was recovered during a study of OX40 agonist ivuxolimab in advanced cancers. On the study more broadly: Patients received the agonistic anti-OX40 (CD134) antibody ivuxolimab. Two cutaneous melanoma patients and one hepatocellular carcinoma patient, three in all, had partial responses. Participants, 82.7% male, averaged approximately 56 years of age, ranging from 23 to 79.

General observations from the study: Several nonresponders also turned out to have low normalized T-cell clonal expansion.

As for this clone: Its specificity is not known.

Sequencing was performed with immunoSEQ multiplex PCR; in TCRdb, only in-frame clones are kept and a portion is missing. The table has some 38,000 clones, roughly 92% seen once. Per the germline V gene, CDR1 is MDHEN and CDR2 is SYDVKM. The CDR3 consists of 11 residues. V lost 5 bases and J lost 3, with 5 bases in between. V gene TRBV28 combines with J gene TRBJ2-7, with no clear D. The source is an adult with an advanced solid tumor such as melanoma, head and neck, liver or kidney cancer. The material sequenced was CD4+ or CD8+ T cells sorted from blood, taken in a trial of the OX40 agonist ivuxolimab. The DNA for the CDR3 is TGTGCCAGCAGTCCAAACTACGAGCAGTACTTC. It translates to CASSPNYEQYF. Full variable domain (rest looked up from reference TRBV28 and TRBJ2-7): DVKVTQSSRYLVKRTGEKVFLECVQDMDHENMFWYRQDPGLGLRLIYFSYDVKMKEKGDIPEGYSVSREKKERFSLILESASTNQTSMYLCASSPNYEQYFGPGTRLTVT.